This T cell receptor beta chain was sequenced in a study of blood T cell repertoires in COVID-19. Method: immunoSEQ multiplex PCR; TCRdb's copy keeps in-frame clones and lacks some. The sample records fewer than 350,000 clones, 65% to 90% being singletons. The ends were cut back, 3 bases at V and 3 bases at J, with 15 bases in the middle. CDR1 and CDR2 from the germline V gene are SGHRS and YFSETQ. The CDR3 sequence is 15 residues long. The chain links TRBV5-1 to TRBJ1-1; possible D gene TRBD1, 6 bases. The clonotype originates from a human donor in a cohort sampled during active COVID-19. What was sequenced was peripheral blood. The CDR3 sequence is CASSYFLGADTEAFF. CDR3 coding DNA: TGCGCCAGCAGCTATTTTTTGGGGGCAGACACTGAAGCTTTCTTT.